The present T cell receptor (beta chain) was sequenced within a study of blood T cell repertoires in COVID-19. Study information: PBMCs, B-cell-depleted T cells, or T cells provided the cDNA or gDNA that made up the material.

In the original workflow: Reference gene primer amplification in the assay estimated nucleated cell counts. Libraries were prepared by immunoSEQ multiplex PCR; TCRdb keeps only in-frame clonotypes and omits some of them. D and trimming were read from the DNA, whereas the V and J calls and clone size are those reported in that table. The profile shows a few hundred thousand clones, around 87% of them singletons. Sequenced: peripheral blood. This TCR was recovered from a woman between 50 and 59 years old who had recovered from COVID-19.

DNA for the CDR3: TGTGCCAGCAGTTTTGGGCGTAGCAATCAGCCCCAGCATTTT. Its protein product is CASSFGRSNQPQHF. The chain links TRBV27 to TRBJ1-5, with D unresolved. The V gene's germline CDR1 is MNHEY and CDR2 SMNVEV (reference sequence). The CDR3 covers 14 residues. The V end lost 3 bases, the J end lost 0 bases, and 6 bases lay between the germline ends.